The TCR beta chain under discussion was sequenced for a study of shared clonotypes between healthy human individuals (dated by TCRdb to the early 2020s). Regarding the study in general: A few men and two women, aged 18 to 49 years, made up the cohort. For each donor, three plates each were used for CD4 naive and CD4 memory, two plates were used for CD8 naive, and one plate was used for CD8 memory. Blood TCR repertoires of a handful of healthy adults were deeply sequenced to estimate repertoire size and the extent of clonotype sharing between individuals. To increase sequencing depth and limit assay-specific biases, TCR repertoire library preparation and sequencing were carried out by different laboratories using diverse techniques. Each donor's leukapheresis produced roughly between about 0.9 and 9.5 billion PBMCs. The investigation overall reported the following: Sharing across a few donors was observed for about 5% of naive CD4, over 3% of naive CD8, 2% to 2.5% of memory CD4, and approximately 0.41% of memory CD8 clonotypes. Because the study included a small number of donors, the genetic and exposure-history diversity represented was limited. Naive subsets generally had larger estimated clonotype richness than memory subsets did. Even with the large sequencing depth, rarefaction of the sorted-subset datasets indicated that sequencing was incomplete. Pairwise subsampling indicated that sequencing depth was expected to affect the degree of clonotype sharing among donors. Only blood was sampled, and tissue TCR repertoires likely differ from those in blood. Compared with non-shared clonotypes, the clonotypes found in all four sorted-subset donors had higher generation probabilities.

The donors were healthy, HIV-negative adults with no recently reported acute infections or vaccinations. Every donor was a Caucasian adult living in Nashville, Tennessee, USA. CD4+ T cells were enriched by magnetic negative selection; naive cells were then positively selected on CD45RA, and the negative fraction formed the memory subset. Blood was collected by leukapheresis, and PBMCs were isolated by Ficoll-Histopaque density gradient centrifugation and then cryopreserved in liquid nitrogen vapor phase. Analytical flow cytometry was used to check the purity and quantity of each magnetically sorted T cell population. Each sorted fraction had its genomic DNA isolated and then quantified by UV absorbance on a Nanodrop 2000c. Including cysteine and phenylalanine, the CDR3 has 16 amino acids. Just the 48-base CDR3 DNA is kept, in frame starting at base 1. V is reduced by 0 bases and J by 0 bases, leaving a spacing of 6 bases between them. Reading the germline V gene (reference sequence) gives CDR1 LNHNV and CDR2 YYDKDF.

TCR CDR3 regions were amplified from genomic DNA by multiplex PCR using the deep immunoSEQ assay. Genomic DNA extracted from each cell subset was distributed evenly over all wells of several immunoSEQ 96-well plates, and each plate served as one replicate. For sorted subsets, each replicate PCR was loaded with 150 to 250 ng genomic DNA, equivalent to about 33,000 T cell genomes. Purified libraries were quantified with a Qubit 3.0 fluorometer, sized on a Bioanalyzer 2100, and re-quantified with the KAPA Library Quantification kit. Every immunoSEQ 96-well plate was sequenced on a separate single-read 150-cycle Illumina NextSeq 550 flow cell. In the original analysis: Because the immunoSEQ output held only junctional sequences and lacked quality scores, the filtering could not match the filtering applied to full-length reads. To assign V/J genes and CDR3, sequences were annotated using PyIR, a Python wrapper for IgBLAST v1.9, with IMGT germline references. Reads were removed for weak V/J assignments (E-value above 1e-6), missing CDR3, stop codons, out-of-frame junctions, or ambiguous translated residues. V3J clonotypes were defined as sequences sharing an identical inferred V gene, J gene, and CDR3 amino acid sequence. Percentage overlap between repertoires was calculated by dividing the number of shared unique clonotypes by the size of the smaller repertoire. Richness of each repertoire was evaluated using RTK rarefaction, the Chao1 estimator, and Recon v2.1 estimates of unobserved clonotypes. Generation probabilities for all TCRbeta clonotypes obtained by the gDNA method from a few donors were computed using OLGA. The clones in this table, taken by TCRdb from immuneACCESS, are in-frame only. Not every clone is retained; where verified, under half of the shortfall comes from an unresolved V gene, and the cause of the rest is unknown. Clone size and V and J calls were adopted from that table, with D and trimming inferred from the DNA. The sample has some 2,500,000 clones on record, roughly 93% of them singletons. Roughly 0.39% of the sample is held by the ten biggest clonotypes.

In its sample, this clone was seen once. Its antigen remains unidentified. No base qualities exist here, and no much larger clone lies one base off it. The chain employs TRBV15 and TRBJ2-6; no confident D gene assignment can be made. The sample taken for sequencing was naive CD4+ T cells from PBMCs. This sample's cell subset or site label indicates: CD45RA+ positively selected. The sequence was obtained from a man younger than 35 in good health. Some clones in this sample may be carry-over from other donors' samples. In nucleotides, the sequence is TGTGCCACCAGCAGAGATCGGGTCTCTGGGGCCAACGTCCTGACTTTC. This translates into CATSRDRVSGANVLTF. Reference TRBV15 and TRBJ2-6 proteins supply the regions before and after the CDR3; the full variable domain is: DAMVIQNPRYQVTQFGKPVTLSCSQTLNHNVMYWYQQKSSQAPKLLFHYYDKDFNNEADTPDNFQSRRPNTSFCFLDIRSPGLGDTAMYLCATSRDRVSGANVLTFGAGSRLTVL.